Listed here are 18 T cell receptor beta chains from one sample, sequenced in a study of tissue T cells after allogeneic stem cell transplantation. As to time point: mouse harvest day 14 after allogeneic transplant. Tail vein injection delivered 10^7 T-cell-depleted bone marrow cells and 10^6 splenic CD5+ T cells. Clones were read by immunoSEQ multiplex PCR, and TCRdb kept only the in-frame ones, dropping some. The sample yields roughly 8,100 clones, roughly a third seen once. The sequenced sample was skin. Receptors were obtained from a female BALB/c mouse given C57BL/6 T cells with graft-versus-host disease after an allogeneic hematopoietic cell transplant.

Remarks on this clone: Genes and germline come from the mouse. Read coverage stops 1 residue before the CDR3 terminus; the germline J gene supplies the remainder. This chain connects TRBV12-2 to TRBJ2-4; the match to TRBD2 covers 11 bases. Losses at the gene ends were 2 bases for V and 11 bases for J; bases not matched to a gene: 2. There are 12 residues in the CDR3. The germline V gene encodes CDR1 SGHLS and CDR2 HYDKME. CDR3 in amino acids: CASSPGLGGLYF. The sequenced part of the CDR3 DNA is TGTGCCAGCTCTCCCGGACTGGGGGGCTTGTAC.

Of note for this clone: Gene names refer to mouse genes. Read sequence stops 1 residue before the CDR3 end, and the germline J gene provides the missing end. The chain recombines TRBV4 with TRBJ1-1; D gene uncertain. CDR1 LGHDT and CDR2 YNNKQL come from the germline V gene (reference sequence). The CDR3 sequence is 11 residues long. V was shortened by 8 bases and J by 1 base, with 5 bases between the two germline ends. Incomplete CDR3 DNA: TGTGCCAGCGTCAAAAACACAGAAGTCTTC. Protein: CASVKNTEVF. The whole CDR3 is CASVKNTEVFF. Complete variable domain (other parts from reference TRBV4 and TRBJ1-1): ETAVFQTPNYHVTQVGNEVSFNCKQTLGHDTMYWYKQDSKKLLKIMFSYNNKQLIVNETVPRRFSPQSSDKAHLNLRIKSVEPEDSAVYLCASVKNTEVFFGKGTRLTVV.

This clone has a handful of counts. Genes and germline are mouse. The CDR3 extends 1 residue past the end of the read, so its final part is completed from the germline J gene. V and J are TRBV26 and TRBJ1-4; D remains ambiguous. The CDR3 sequence is 14 residues long. Deletions cut 2 bases from V and 4 bases from J, with 8 bases between. The germline CDR1 and CDR2 sequences are KGHPV and FQNQEV (reference sequence). CDR3: CASSLEGVNERLFF. The CDR3 DNA, read in part, is TGTGCCAGCAGTCTGGAGGGAGTCAACGAAAGATTATTT.

Regarding this clone: Any gene name here is a mouse gene name. The read terminates 1 residue ahead of where the CDR3 ends, so the germline J gene completes it. The gene calls are TRBV24 and TRBJ2-2; TRBD1 is a possible D gene (6 bases). Trimming left V 4 bases short and J 3 bases short, with 9 bases between. Germline CDR1 is KGHTA and CDR2 is FRNEEI. CDR3 size: 14 residues. Partial CDR3 DNA: TGTGCCAGCAGTCCGACAGGCCACACCGGGCAGCTCTAC. Its protein product is CASSPTGHTGQLY. The CDR3 as a whole reads CASSPTGHTGQLYF.

Turning to this clone: Gene names and germline match the mouse. The CDR3 extends 1 residue past the end of the read, so its final part is completed from the germline J gene. J is TRBJ2-2 and V is TRBV26, with 8 bases matching TRBD1. J gave up 2 bases and V 3 bases, and 2 bases lay outside the gene matches. CDR1 KGHPV and CDR2 FQNQEV come from the germline V gene (reference sequence). CDR3 length: 15 amino acids. The CDR3 bases that were read are TGTGCCAGCAGTCTTGACAGGGGCAACACCGGGCAGCTCTAC. Protein product: CASSLDRGNTGQLY. The whole CDR3 protein reads CASSLDRGNTGQLYF.

The table lists this clone with a few counts. Gene labels here are mouse ones. The CDR3 extends 1 residue past the end of the read, so its final part is completed from the germline J gene. This chain joins TRBV1 and TRBJ1-4, with 8 bases that match TRBD1. With 2 bases clipped from V and 4 bases from J, the junction kept 6 bases outside the gene matches. Germline V gene lookup returns CDR1 NSQYPW and CDR2 LRSPGD (reference sequence). The CDR3 contains 16 residues. The sequenced part of the CDR3 DNA is TGCACCTGCAGTGCAAGGGCAGGGGGCGGCAACGAAAGATTATTT. Translation: CTCSARAGGGNERLF. The entire CDR3 protein is CTCSARAGGGNERLFF.

The sample holds a few counts of this clone. Genes here carry mouse names. Read coverage stops 1 residue before the CDR3 terminus; the germline J gene supplies the remainder. The rearrangement links TRBV26 to TRBJ1-3; 7 nucleotides agree with TRBD1. This CDR3 is 14 amino acids long. Germline V gene sequence: CDR1 KGHPV, CDR2 FQNQEV (reference sequence). V was pared by 6 bases and J by 0 bases, with 2 bases of the junction left unmatched. Incomplete CDR3 DNA: TGTGCCAGCAGGGGACAGAATTCTGGAAATACGCTCTAT. Translating gives CASRGQNSGNTLY. The complete CDR3 protein is CASRGQNSGNTLYF. The complete variable domain, with remaining parts taken from reference TRBV26 and TRBJ1-3, reads NSKVIQTPRYLVKGQGQKAKMRCIPEKGHPVVFWYQQNKNNEFKFLINFQNQEVLQQIDMTEKRFSAECPSNSPCSLEIQSSEAGDSALYLCASRGQNSGNTLYFGEGSRLIVV.

By sample fraction, this clone is medium-sized (0.01 to 0.1%). The gene names given are mouse names. Read sequence stops 1 residue before the CDR3 end, and the germline J gene provides the missing end. The rearrangement uses TRBV26 and TRBJ2-7, with 11 bases fitting TRBD2. V lost 6 bases, J lost 3 bases, and 4 bases stayed unmatched. Germline V gene sequence: CDR1 KGHPV, CDR2 FQNQEV (reference sequence). CDR3 size: 14 residues. This CDR3 reads CASSRDWGSYEQYF. The CDR3 bases that were read are TGTGCCAGCAGCCGGGACTGGGGGAGCTATGAACAGTAC. The variable domain in full, with the rest retrieved from reference TRBV26 and TRBJ2-7, is NSKVIQTPRYLVKGQGQKAKMRCIPEKGHPVVFWYQQNKNNEFKFLINFQNQEVLQQIDMTEKRFSAECPSNSPCSLEIQSSEAGDSALYLCASSRDWGSYEQYFGPGTRLTVL.

On this clone itself: Mouse germline and gene names are used. The read ends 1 residue shy of where the CDR3 ends; the end is completed using the germline J gene. This sequence joins TRBV31 and TRBJ2-7; 11 positions agree with TRBD2. There are 14 residues in the CDR3. Germline values: CDR1 GKSSPN, CDR2 SITVG. Trimming took 0 bases from V and 4 from J; bases not matched to a gene: 2. CDR3 sequence reads: CAWSLGTGGYEQYF. The sequenced part of the CDR3 DNA is TGTGCCTGGAGTCTCGGGACTGGGGGTTATGAACAGTAC.

Regarding this clone: Any gene name here is a mouse gene name. The CDR3 end falls 1 residue outside the read, so it is completed with the germline J gene. The gene calls are TRBV24 and TRBJ1-3; D might be TRBD1 (5 bases). V was trimmed by 3 bases and J by 0 bases, leaving 9 bases between them. The germline CDR1 and CDR2 sequences are KGHTA and FRNEEI. This CDR3 contains 15 residues. The CDR3 DNA, read in part, is TGTGCCAGCAGTCTTGGGGGTAATTCTGGAAATACGCTCTAT. It codes for CASSLGGNSGNTLY. From start to end, the CDR3 is CASSLGGNSGNTLYF.

As regards this clone: Mouse germline and gene names are used. Read sequence stops 1 residue before the CDR3 end, and the germline J gene provides the missing end. The V gene is TRBV26, the J gene TRBJ1-4, with unresolved D. The CDR3 consists of 13 residues. The V end was cut by 7 bases, the J end by 0 bases, with 6 bases between. Germline loops: CDR1 KGHPV, CDR2 FQNQEV (reference sequence). The covered CDR3 bases are TGTGCCAGCAAGACAATTTCCAACGAAAGATTATTT. Encoded protein: CASKTISNERLF. The entire CDR3 protein reads CASKTISNERLFF.

Turning to this clone: A much larger clone lies one base from this, so it may be a read error. Here the gene names and germline are mouse. The CDR3 bases that were read are TGTGCCAGCAGTGATCAGACAGGGGGCAACGAAAGATTATTT. Translated: CASSDQTGGNERLF. The whole CDR3 sequence reads CASSDQTGGNERLFF. The chain combines TRBV13-3 with TRBJ1-4; 9 bases line up with TRBD1. The sequenced fragment ends 1 residue before the CDR3 boundary, so the rest is inferred from the germline J gene. Trimming took 1 base from V and 4 from J; bases not matched to a gene: 2. Germline CDR1 is NNHDY and CDR2 is SYVADS. CDR3 length: 15 residues.

Notes on this clone: Gene names follow the mouse nomenclature. The chain's CDR3 is CSSSQSLGEDTQYF. CDR3 DNA (partial): TGCTCCAGCAGTCAATCACTGGGGGAAGACACCCAGTAC. V and J are TRBV23 and TRBJ2-5; TRBD2 reflects the table's D call only, with no check against the DNA. The observed sequence ends 1 residue before the CDR3 terminus, with the missing tail filled in from the germline J gene. The CDR3 runs to 14 residues. The germline V gene encodes CDR1 KGHTA and CDR2 FQNQQP.

Remarks on this clone: The genes and germline here are from mouse. The sequenced fragment ends 1 residue before the CDR3 boundary, so the rest is inferred from the germline J gene. The rearrangement links TRBV31 to TRBJ1-1; 9 nucleotides line up with TRBD1. CDR3 length: 15 amino acids. The V gene end was trimmed by 2 bases and the J gene end by 1 base; junction bases not matched to a gene: 5. CDR1 and CDR2 (germline): GKSSPN, SITVG. The CDR3 bases that were read are TGTGCCTGGAGTGTGACAGGGGGGGGAAACACAGAAGTCTTC. Amino acids: CAWSVTGGGNTEVF. The whole CDR3 protein reads CAWSVTGGGNTEVFF.

Notes on this clone: Mouse gene names and germline throughout. The missing CDR3 end, 1 residue past where the read stops, is filled in from the germline J gene. Other nucleotide sequences in the sample specify the same CDR3. The chain employs TRBV19 and TRBJ2-3, with 8 bases identical to TRBD1. The CDR3 covers 13 residues. Trimming at V came to 5 bases and at J to 3 bases, leaving 2 bases not matched to a gene. Germline loops: CDR1 FNHDT, CDR2 SITEND (reference sequence). The CDR3 bases that were read are TGTGCCAGCAGAGACAGGGGAGCAGAAACGCTGTAT. Its protein is CASRDRGAETLY. From start to end, the CDR3 is CASRDRGAETLYF.

As to this clone: Mouse germline and gene names are used. The read gets to within 1 residue of the CDR3 end, and the germline J gene fills in the rest. The chain uses TRBV26 and TRBJ2-7, with TRBD2 identical over 9 bases. This CDR3 contains 13 residues. Germline V lookup: CDR1 KGHPV, CDR2 FQNQEV (reference sequence). The junction had 1 base not matched to a gene; V was cut back by 2 bases and J by 5 bases. Here the CDR3 reads CASSLGDWDEQYF. The CDR3 DNA, read in part, is TGTGCCAGCAGTCTGGGGGACTGGGATGAACAGTAC.

This clone was observed a few times. Gene names are mouse gene names. Coverage ceases 1 residue before the CDR3 finishes, and the germline J gene fills in the end. The chain has TRBV16 and TRBJ1-4; possible D gene TRBD1, 6 bases. This CDR3 has 14 residues. Germline CDR1 is SGHSA and CDR2 is FRNQAP. V lost 6 bases and J lost 2, with 10 bases in between. CDR3 sequence reads: CASSEGGSNERLFF. The CDR3 DNA, read in part, is TGTGCAAGCAGTGAGGGGGGCTCCAACGAAAGATTATTT.

This clone was seen once. All gene names here are mouse names. The read ends 1 residue before the CDR3 terminus; that terminus is restored from the germline J gene. V gene TRBV26 combines with J gene TRBJ1-6; D perhaps matches TRBD1 (6 bases). TRBJ1-6 is known as an ORF, though its function is uncertain. CDR3 size: 14 residues. Trimming stripped 4 bases from V and 5 bases from J, with 9 bases between. CDR1 and CDR2 (germline): KGHPV, FQNQEV (reference sequence). CDR3 sequence: CASSPQGNNSPLYF. CDR3 DNA, as far as it was read: TGTGCCAGCAGTCCACAGGGAAATAATTCGCCCCTCTAC.